Shown below are 3 T cell receptor beta chains from a single sample sequenced in a study of control samples from healthy donors and cancer patients. Repertoires were generated with immunoSEQ multiplex PCR, while TCRdb's copy carries only in-frame clones and drops some. The sample comprises over 60,000 clones, 75% to 85% of which are singletons, and roughly 5.1% rests with the top ten. Material: blood. The source is a man between 40 and 49 years old in good health.

Concerning this clone itself: One end of the junction is discordant with germline, which a read error may explain. The CDR3 loop reads CASSQALNTPGLKTHF. CDR3 coding DNA: TGCGCCAGCAGCCAAGCTTTAAACACCCCGGGACTTAAAACTCACTTC. The chain recombines TRBV4-1 with TRBJ1-2; D might be TRBD1 (5 bases). The CDR3 has 16 amino acids. The germline V gene encodes CDR1 MGHRA and CDR2 YSYEKL.

The chain combines TRBV30 with TRBJ2-3, with 7 bases lining up with TRBD2. CDR1 is GTSNPN and CDR2 is SVGIG in the germline V gene (reference sequence). Losses at the gene ends were 1 base for V and 4 bases for J; bases not matched to a gene: 8. This CDR3 contains 15 residues. Written as DNA, the CDR3 is TGTGCCTGGAGTGCGGGGGGAGGGGTCGCAGATACGCAGTATTTT. Its translation is CAWSAGGGVADTQYF.

This clone was detected a few times. The chain combines TRBV9 with TRBJ2-7, with TRBD1 identical over 7 bases. The ends lost 4 bases at V and 2 bases at J; junction bases unmatched: 6. The germline gives CDR1 SGDLS, CDR2 YYNGEE. The CDR3 contains 14 residues. The CDR3 region is CASSPTGSPYEQYF. CDR3 nucleotides: TGTGCCAGCAGCCCGACAGGGAGCCCCTACGAGCAGTACTTC.